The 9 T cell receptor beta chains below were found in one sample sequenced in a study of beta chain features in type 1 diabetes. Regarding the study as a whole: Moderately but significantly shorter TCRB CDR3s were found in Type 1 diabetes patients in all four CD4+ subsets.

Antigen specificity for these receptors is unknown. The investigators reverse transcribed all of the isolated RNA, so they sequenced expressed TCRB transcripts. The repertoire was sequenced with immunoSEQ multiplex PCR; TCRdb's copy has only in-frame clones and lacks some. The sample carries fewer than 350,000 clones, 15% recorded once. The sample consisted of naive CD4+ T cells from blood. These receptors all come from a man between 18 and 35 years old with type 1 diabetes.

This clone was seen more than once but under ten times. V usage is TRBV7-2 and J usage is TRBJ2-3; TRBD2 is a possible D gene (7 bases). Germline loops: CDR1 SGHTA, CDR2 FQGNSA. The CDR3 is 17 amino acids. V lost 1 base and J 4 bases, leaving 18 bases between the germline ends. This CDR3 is CASSLVEGGGPSDTQYF. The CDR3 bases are TGTGCCAGCAGCTTAGTCGAGGGGGGAGGGCCTTCAGATACGCAGTATTTT.

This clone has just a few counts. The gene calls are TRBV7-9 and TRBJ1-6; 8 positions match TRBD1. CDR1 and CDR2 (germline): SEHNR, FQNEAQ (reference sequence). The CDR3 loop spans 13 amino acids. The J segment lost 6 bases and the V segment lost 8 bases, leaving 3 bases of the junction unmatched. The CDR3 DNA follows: TGTGCCAGCGGCGGACAGGGTAATTCACCCCTCCACTTT. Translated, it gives CASGGQGNSPLHF.

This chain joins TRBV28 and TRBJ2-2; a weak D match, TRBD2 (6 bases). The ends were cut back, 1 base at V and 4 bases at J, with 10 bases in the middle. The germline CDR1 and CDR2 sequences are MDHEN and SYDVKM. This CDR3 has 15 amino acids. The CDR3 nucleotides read TGTGCCAGCAGTTTATCCACGGGAGTCACCGGGGAGCTGTTTTTT. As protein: CASSLSTGVTGELFF.

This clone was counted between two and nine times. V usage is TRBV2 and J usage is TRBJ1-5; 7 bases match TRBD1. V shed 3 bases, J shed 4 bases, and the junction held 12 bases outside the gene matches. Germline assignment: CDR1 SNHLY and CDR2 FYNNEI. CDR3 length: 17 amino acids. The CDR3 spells CASSDLRRQGLNQPQHF. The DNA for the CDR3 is TGTGCCAGCAGTGACTTAAGGAGACAGGGTCTGAATCAGCCCCAGCATTTT.

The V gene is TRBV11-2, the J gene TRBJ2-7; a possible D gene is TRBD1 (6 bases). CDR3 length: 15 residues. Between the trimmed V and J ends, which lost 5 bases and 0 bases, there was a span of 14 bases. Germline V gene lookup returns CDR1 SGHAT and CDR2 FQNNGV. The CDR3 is CASSRTTGSSYEQYF. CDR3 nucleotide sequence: TGTGCCAGCAGCCGCACTACAGGGAGCTCCTACGAGCAGTACTTC.

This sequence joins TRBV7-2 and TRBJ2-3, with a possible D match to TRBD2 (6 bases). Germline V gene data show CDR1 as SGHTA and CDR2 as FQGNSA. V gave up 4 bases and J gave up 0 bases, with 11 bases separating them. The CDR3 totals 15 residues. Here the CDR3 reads CASSSRSGSTDTQYF. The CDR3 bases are TGTGCCAGCAGCTCTCGCAGCGGGAGCACAGATACGCAGTATTTT.

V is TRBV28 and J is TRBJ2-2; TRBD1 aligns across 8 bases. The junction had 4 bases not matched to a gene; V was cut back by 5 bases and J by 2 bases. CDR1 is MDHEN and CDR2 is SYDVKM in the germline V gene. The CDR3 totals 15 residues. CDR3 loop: CASSGTGGNTGELFF. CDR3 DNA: TGTGCCAGCAGTGGAACAGGGGGTAACACCGGGGAGCTGTTTTTT.

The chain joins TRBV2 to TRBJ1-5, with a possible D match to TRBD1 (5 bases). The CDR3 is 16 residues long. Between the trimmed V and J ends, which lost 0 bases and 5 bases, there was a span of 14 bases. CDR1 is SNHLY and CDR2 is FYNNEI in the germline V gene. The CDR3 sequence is CASSEAGRQGYQPQHF. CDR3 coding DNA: TGTGCCAGCAGTGAAGCAGGCCGGCAGGGATATCAGCCCCAGCATTTT.

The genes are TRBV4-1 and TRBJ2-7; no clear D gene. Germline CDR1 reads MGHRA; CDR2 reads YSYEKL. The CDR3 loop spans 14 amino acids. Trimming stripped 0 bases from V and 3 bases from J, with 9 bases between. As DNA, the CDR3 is TGCGCCAGCAGCCAAGAACGCACGGTCTACGAGCAGTACTTC. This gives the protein CASSQERTVYEQYF.